This T cell receptor beta chain was found in a study of blood T cell repertoires in COVID-19. Study context: COVID-19 samples, acute and convalescent, were from the United States, Italy and Spain. T cells, B-cell-depleted T cells, or PBMCs supplied cDNA or gDNA.

Per the authors' pipeline: Researchers report that nucleated cell counts were estimated from reference gene primer amplification. Sequencing used immunoSEQ multiplex PCR; TCRdb keeps in-frame clones, though not all of them. V, J and clone size reflect that table, while D and trimming were determined from the DNA. Found here are approximately 35,000 clones, roughly 85% of them singletons; the top ten hold under 9.5%. The CDR3 is 13 residues long. V lost 5 bases and J lost 0, with 8 bases in between. CDR1 and CDR2 (germline): SGHRS, YFSETQ. This chain links TRBV5-1 with TRBJ1-1; a weak D match, TRBD1 (6 bases). The receptor comes from a man older than 75 with active COVID-19. Sequenced sample: peripheral blood. This chain's CDR3 is CASRRTVNTEAFF. CDR3 DNA: TGCGCCAGCAGGAGGACAGTGAACACTGAAGCTTTCTTT.